The 26 T cell receptor beta chains listed next were all sequenced from one sample in a study of T cell clonotyping in hematopoietic cell transplantation. Time point of the sample: recipient sample about 28 days before transplant, after cytoreduction. Generated by immunoSEQ multiplex PCR, the TCRdb table keeps only in-frame clones and is missing some. The top ten hold 6% to 8% of the sample, which has some 30,000 clones, over 60% seen once. Sequenced material: peripheral blood mononuclear cells, taken before stem cell transplant. Every receptor here comes from a woman younger than 45 with chronic myeloid leukemia. Some clones in this sample may be carry-over from other donors' samples.

V usage is TRBV6-1 and J usage is TRBJ1-1, with 8 bases identical to TRBD1. J was trimmed by 10 bases and V by 6 bases; bases with no gene match: 13. The CDR3 consists of 14 residues. Germline V lookup: CDR1 MNHNS, CDR2 SASEGT. The chain's CDR3 is CASRYGTGGFGAFF. In nucleotides, the CDR3 is TGTGCCAGCAGATATGGGACAGGCGGGTTTGGAGCTTTCTTT.

The V and J genes are TRBV15 and TRBJ1-5; TRBD1 might be the D (6 bases). Trimming took off 0 bases at V and 6 bases at J, with 15 bases between the two ends. The CDR3 length is 16 residues. Per germline, CDR1 LNHNV and CDR2 YYDKDF (reference sequence). The CDR3 protein is CATSRDRGWGPQPQHF. The CDR3 DNA follows: TGTGCCACCAGCAGAGATCGGGGTTGGGGGCCTCAGCCCCAGCATTTT.

By proportion, this clone is medium-sized. This chain joins TRBV4-2 and TRBJ2-7; D not resolved. With 4 bases removed from V and 4 bases from J, the gap between germline ends came to 11 bases. Per germline, CDR1 LGHNA and CDR2 YNFKEQ. This CDR3 is 13 amino acids long. DNA of the CDR3: TGTGCCAGCAGCCCAGGAGTAGGGTACGAGCAGTACTTC. This codes for CASSPGVGYEQYF.

The rearrangement joins TRBV19 to TRBJ2-3; 10 nucleotides align to TRBD2. Germline CDR1 and CDR2: LNHDA and SQIVND (reference sequence). Trimming removed 3 bases from V and 6 bases from J; junction bases left unmatched: 9. The CDR3 is made up of 16 amino acids. CDR3 sequence: CASSIVPSGGLDTQYF. Here the CDR3 DNA reads TGTGCCAGTAGTATTGTCCCTAGCGGGGGTTTGGATACGCAGTATTTT.

The rearrangement uses TRBV10-1 and TRBJ2-7, with 12 bases fitting TRBD2. Unmatched junction bases numbered 11, after V lost 5 bases and J lost 3 bases. The CDR3 contains 17 residues. From germline, CDR1 is WNHNN and CDR2 SYGVQD (reference sequence). The CDR3 loop reads CASSPTSSGGEFYEQYF. For the CDR3, the DNA is TGCGCCAGCAGTCCTACTTCTAGCGGGGGGGAGTTCTACGAGCAGTACTTC.

This clone was detected a few times. The CDR3 is CASSDSLAPGELFF. CDR3 nucleotide sequence: TGTGCCAGCAGTGACTCACTAGCGCCCGGGGAGCTGTTTTTT. V is TRBV6-4 and J is TRBJ2-2, with 7 nucleotides matching TRBD2. Trimming cost V 0 bases and J 6 bases; bases outside gene matches: 1. The CDR3 has 14 residues. The germline V gene encodes CDR1 MRHNA and CDR2 SNTAGT.

Judged by abundance, this clone is medium-sized. The rearrangement uses TRBV7-8 and TRBJ1-5; 11 bases are shared with TRBD1. The ends lost 0 bases at V and 3 bases at J; junction bases unmatched: 19. The CDR3 runs to 22 residues. Germline V gene data show CDR1 as SGHVS and CDR2 as FQNEAQ. The CDR3 here is CASSLARWQDRGRSLINQPQHF. CDR3 sequence (DNA): TGTGCCAGCAGCTTAGCGCGCTGGCAGGACAGGGGGCGGTCCCTTATCAATCAGCCCCAGCATTTT.

The CDR3 DNA follows: TGTGCCAGCAGTTACAGGGAGTTTTTAGCCCTGAGGGGCTACACCTTC. It yields the protein CASSYREFLALRGYTF. This chain links TRBV6-5 with TRBJ1-2; D is ambiguous. V gave up 2 bases and J gave up 8 bases, with 21 bases separating them. CDR1 and CDR2 (germline): MNHEY, SVGAGI. The CDR3 contains 16 residues.

The J gene is TRBJ1-6, the V gene TRBV5-1; D gene ambiguous. In germline, CDR1 is SGHRS, CDR2 YFSETQ. This CDR3 is built from 15 residues. Trimming removed 0 bases at V and 7 bases at J, with 11 bases between. CDR3 amino acids: CASSLGDGGNSPLHF. As DNA, the CDR3 is TGCGCCAGCAGCTTGGGAGACGGAGGAAATTCACCCCTCCACTTT.

This rearrangement joins TRBV19 to TRBJ1-4; no reliable D call. Germline V gene sequence: CDR1 LNHDA, CDR2 SQIVND (reference sequence). The CDR3 covers 14 residues. V lost 3 bases and J 11 bases, leaving 16 bases between the germline ends. DNA of the CDR3: TGTGCCAGTAGTATTGTCGGCCGCGTGGAGAAACTGTTTTTT. The encoded protein is CASSIVGRVEKLFF.

The chain employs TRBV5-1 and TRBJ2-7; TRBD2 matches at 10 bases. Trimming at V came to 4 bases and at J to 5 bases, leaving 9 bases not matched to a gene. The germline CDR1 and CDR2 sequences are SGHRS and YFSETQ. This CDR3 contains 15 residues. CDR3 sequence (DNA): TGCGCCAGCAGCCCCTATCTAGCGGGGGCGAACGAGCAGTACTTC. Translated: CASSPYLAGANEQYF. Drawing the rest from reference TRBV5-1 and TRBJ2-7, the complete variable domain is KAGVTQTPRYLIKTRGQQVTLSCSPISGHRSVSWYQQTPGQGLQFLFEYFSETQRNKGNFPGRFSGRQFSNSRSEMNVSTLELGDSALYLCASSPYLAGANEQYFGPGTRLTVT.

V is TRBV12-5 and J is TRBJ1-3; no clear D. From germline, CDR1 is LGHNT and CDR2 FRNRAP. The CDR3 loop spans 15 amino acids. Trimming pared 1 base from V and 0 bases from J, leaving 7 bases between. The CDR3 coding sequence is TGTGCTAGTGGTTTGGCCCCGAACTCTGGAAACACCATATATTTT. Amino acid sequence: CASGLAPNSGNTIYF. Variable domain in full (rest from reference TRBV12-5 and TRBJ1-3): DARVTQTPRHKVTEMGQEVTMRCQPILGHNTVFWYRQTMMQGLELLAYFRNRAPLDDSGMPKDRFSAEMPDATLATLKIQPSEPRDSAVYFCASGLAPNSGNTIYFGEGSWLTVV.

V and J are TRBV5-1 and TRBJ2-2; D remains ambiguous. The length of the CDR3 is 15 residues. Trimming pared 0 bases from V and 4 bases from J, leaving 10 bases between. Looked up from germline, CDR1 is SGHRS and CDR2 is YFSETQ. CDR3 region: CASSLAVGSTGELFF. CDR3 DNA sequence: TGCGCCAGCAGCTTGGCTGTCGGGTCCACCGGGGAGCTGTTTTTT.

The chain links TRBV2 to TRBJ2-1; TRBD2 matches 11 bases. This CDR3 has 15 amino acids. Germline V CDR1 and CDR2: SNHLY, FYNNEI. With 4 bases clipped from V and 4 bases from J, the junction kept 3 bases outside the gene matches. The CDR3 reads CASSAGLAAYNEQFF. Here the CDR3 DNA reads TGTGCCAGCAGTGCGGGACTAGCGGCGTACAATGAGCAGTTCTTC. Variable domain in full (rest from reference TRBV2 and TRBJ2-1): EPEVTQTPSHQVTQMGQEVILRCVPISNHLYFYWYRQILGQKVEFLVSFYNNEISEKSEIFDDQFSVERPDGSNFTLKIRSTKLEDSAMYFCASSAGLAAYNEQFFGPGTRLTVL.

This chain uses TRBV9 with TRBJ1-6; D not resolved. CDR1 and CDR2 (germline): SGDLS, YYNGEE. V was cut by 0 bases and J by 5 bases, with 9 bases left in between. The CDR3 loop spans 15 amino acids. For the CDR3, the DNA is TGTGCCAGCAGCGTAGACCAGAGCAATAATTCACCCCTCCACTTT. Translating it yields CASSVDQSNNSPLHF. Looking up the rest from reference TRBV9 and TRBJ1-6 gives the full variable domain: DSGVTQTPKHLITATGQRVTLRCSPRSGDLSVYWYQQSLDQGLQFLIQYYNGEERAKGNILERFSAQQFPDLHSELNLSSLELGDSALYFCASSVDQSNNSPLHFGNGTRLTVT.

This clone showed up just a few times. This rearrangement joins TRBV5-4 to TRBJ1-2; the D gene is possibly TRBD1 (6 bases). Germline V gene data show CDR1 as SGHNT and CDR2 as YYREEE (reference sequence). V lost 4 bases and J lost 0, with 10 bases in between. This CDR3 has 14 amino acids. The DNA for the CDR3 is TGTGCCAGCAGCAAGGGGGGCCCTAACTATGGCTACACCTTC. Protein: CASSKGGPNYGYTF.

This clone has just a few counts. The rearrangement links TRBV19 to TRBJ2-7, with a possible D match to TRBD2 (6 bases). The germline V gene encodes CDR1 LNHDA and CDR2 SQIVND (reference sequence). V lost 6 bases, J lost 4 bases, and 10 bases lay in between. The CDR3 extends over 12 amino acids. For the CDR3, the DNA is TGTGCCAGTAGGCCCCGGGGGTACGAGCAGTACGTC. This gives the protein CASRPRGYEQYV.

The chain is built from TRBV13 and TRBJ2-7, with D unresolved. Germline lookup yields CDR1 PRHDT and CDR2 FYEKMQ (reference sequence). This CDR3 comprises 13 residues. The V end lost 0 bases, the J end lost 5 bases, and 8 bases lay between the germline ends. CDR3 residues: CASSLGPVDEQYV. In nucleotides, the CDR3 is TGTGCCAGCAGCTTAGGCCCTGTCGACGAGCAGTACGTC.

The chain is built from TRBV6-5 and TRBJ1-2; TRBD1 matches 7 bases. CDR3 length equals 15 residues. V shed 0 bases and J 8 bases; nucleotides not matched to a gene: 9. Germline V CDR1 and CDR2: MNHEY, SVGAGI. The CDR3 spells CASSYSIQGVRGYTF. CDR3 sequence (DNA): TGTGCCAGCAGTTACTCGATTCAGGGGGTCAGGGGCTACACCTTC.

This clone was observed a single time. This chain joins TRBV19 and TRBJ2-3, with D perhaps TRBD2 (6 bases). The germline gives CDR1 LNHDA, CDR2 SQIVND (reference sequence). Trimming removed 8 bases from V and 4 bases from J, with 13 bases in between. The CDR3 spans 13 residues. This chain's CDR3 is CASAGGVADTQYF. For the CDR3, the DNA is TGTGCCAGTGCTGGCGGGGTTGCAGATACGCAGTATTTT.

This rearrangement joins TRBV7-8 to TRBJ1-5, with a possible D match to TRBD1 (6 bases). CDR3 size: 14 residues. The germline CDR1 and CDR2 sequences are SGHVS and FQNEAQ. V gave up 5 bases and J gave up 2 bases, with 10 bases separating them. Here the CDR3 reads CASSLEGGNQPQHF. DNA of the CDR3: TGTGCCAGCAGCCTTGAGGGGGGCAATCAGCCCCAGCATTTT.

The chain uses TRBV28 and TRBJ1-2; TRBD1 is a possible D gene (5 bases). The CDR3 loop spans 12 amino acids. Germline V gene sequence: CDR1 MDHEN, CDR2 SYDVKM. V was clipped by 11 bases and J by 10 bases, with 20 bases between them. CDR3: CALRGRRLDYTF. The CDR3 nucleotides are TGTGCCCTCCGGGGCAGAAGGTTGGACTACACCTTC.

The chain is built from TRBV7-8 and TRBJ2-7, with D possibly being TRBD1 or TRBD2 (5 bases each). From germline, CDR1 is SGHVS and CDR2 FQNEAQ. Trimming cost V 5 bases and J 4 bases, with 12 bases left between them. The CDR3 is made up of 13 amino acids. The CDR3 DNA reads as TGTGCCAGCAGCGCCGGGACGGAGTACGAGCAGTACGTC. Translation gives CASSAGTEYEQYV.

The chain's CDR3 is CASTLWGDRENTIYF. DNA for the CDR3: TGTGCCAGCACCCTATGGGGGGATCGGGAAAACACCATATATTTT. The chain has TRBV28 and TRBJ1-3; a weak D match, TRBD1 (5 bases). The germline CDR1 and CDR2 sequences are MDHEN and SYDVKM. V was shortened by 7 bases and J by 6 bases, with 19 bases between the two germline ends. The CDR3 consists of 15 residues.

The rearrangement joins TRBV30 to TRBJ2-1, with a possible D match to TRBD1 (5 bases). Per germline, CDR1 GTSNPN and CDR2 SVGIG (reference sequence). The CDR3 runs to 14 residues. V lost 3 bases, J lost 3 bases, and 12 bases lay in between. The CDR3 region is CAWRWGQIYNEQFF. The DNA for the CDR3 is TGTGCCTGGAGGTGGGGCCAAATCTACAATGAGCAGTTCTTC.

The chain carries TRBV30 and TRBJ1-2; 11 positions agree with TRBD1. CDR3 size: 14 residues. J lost 6 bases, V lost 4 bases, and 7 bases had no gene match. Looked up from germline, CDR1 is GTSNPN and CDR2 is SVGIG (reference sequence). DNA for the CDR3: TGTGCCTGGACACAGGACAGGGGGCGGGATGGCTACACCTTC. It yields the protein CAWTQDRGRDGYTF.